The clone carrying this T cell receptor beta chain was picked up many times. A single-stranded UMI oligo with SP2 sequence was ligated to cDNA 3' ends. First-round PCR used roughly 4 cycles and beta primers RC1.1 and RC1.2 covering TRBC1 and TRBC2. TCRdb redid the calling of the UMI-ligation and nested PCR reads with MiXCR, one entry per CDR3 protein. The data show 50,000 to 70,000 distinct CDR3 sequences, about 12% seen once. The entry originates in a study of quantifying T cell responses using KT2 cells. Study summary: cDNA was made from DNase-treated RNA using alpha and beta constant primers.

V lost 5 bases to trimming and J lost 2 bases; unmatched junction nucleotides: 6. The CDR3 length is 16 residues. Per germline, CDR1 SGHTA and CDR2 FQGNSA. Sequenced: PBMCs spiked with cells of the T cell clone KT2. The TCR comes from a human donor. The chain recombines TRBV7-2 with TRBJ2-5; TRBD2 matches 12 bases. The CDR3 reads CASSRRLAGEQETQYF. The CDR3 bases are TGTGCCAGCAGCAGAAGACTAGCGGGAGAGCAAGAGACCCAGTACTTC.